This entry is about one TCR beta chain. Preparation of TRB cDNA libraries relied on 5' RACE carrying UMI labels. TCRdb re-called the 5' RACE reads and shows each CDR3 protein once, DNA omitted. The listing records roughly 3,500 distinct CDR3 sequences. These data are taken from a study of CXCR3-negative and CXCR3-positive naive CD8 T cells. Germline V gene lookup returns CDR1 SQVTM and CDR2 ANQGSEA. This CDR3 is 16 amino acids long. The clonotype comes from a human donor in good health. Some clones in this sample may be carry-over from other donors' samples. Specimen: naive CXCR3- CD8+ T cells from blood. The subset: CD45RO-CCR7+CD27+CD95- naive CD8+ T cells lacking CXCR3 (TNR3-). The chain couples TRBV29-1 to TRBJ2-1; the TCRdb call, TRBD1, lacks DNA for checking. CDR3: CSVESRGGQARIEQFF.